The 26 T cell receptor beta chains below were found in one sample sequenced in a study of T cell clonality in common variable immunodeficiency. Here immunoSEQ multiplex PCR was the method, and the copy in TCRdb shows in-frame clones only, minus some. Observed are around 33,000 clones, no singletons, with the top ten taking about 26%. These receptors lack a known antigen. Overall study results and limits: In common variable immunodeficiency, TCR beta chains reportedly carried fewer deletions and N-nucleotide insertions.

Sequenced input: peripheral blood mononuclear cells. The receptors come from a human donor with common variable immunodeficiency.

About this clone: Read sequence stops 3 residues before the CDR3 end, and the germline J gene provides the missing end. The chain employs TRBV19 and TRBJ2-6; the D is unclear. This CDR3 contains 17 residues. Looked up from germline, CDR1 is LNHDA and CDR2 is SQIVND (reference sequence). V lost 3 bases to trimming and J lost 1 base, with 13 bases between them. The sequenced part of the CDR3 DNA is TGTGCCAGTAGTATTGGTAGCAGCCTATCTGGGGCCAACGTC. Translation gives CASSIGSSLSGANV. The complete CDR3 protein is CASSIGSSLSGANVLTF.

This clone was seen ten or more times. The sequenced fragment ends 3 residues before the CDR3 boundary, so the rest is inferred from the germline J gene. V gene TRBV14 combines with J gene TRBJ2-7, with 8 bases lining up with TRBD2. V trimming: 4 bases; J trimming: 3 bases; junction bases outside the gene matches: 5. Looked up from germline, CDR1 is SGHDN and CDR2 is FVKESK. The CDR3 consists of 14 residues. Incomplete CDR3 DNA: TGTGCCAGCAGCCTTCCCGGGGGGGACTACGAG. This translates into CASSLPGGDYE. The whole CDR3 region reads CASSLPGGDYEQYF.

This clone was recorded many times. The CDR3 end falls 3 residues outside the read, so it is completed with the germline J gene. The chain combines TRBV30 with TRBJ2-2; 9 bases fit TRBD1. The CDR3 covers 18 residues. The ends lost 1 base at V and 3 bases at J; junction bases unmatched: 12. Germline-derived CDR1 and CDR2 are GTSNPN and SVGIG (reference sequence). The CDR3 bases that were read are TGTGCCTGGAGTGGGATCAGACCGGGACAGGGATACACCGGGGAG. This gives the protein CAWSGIRPGQGYTGE. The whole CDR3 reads CAWSGIRPGQGYTGELFF.

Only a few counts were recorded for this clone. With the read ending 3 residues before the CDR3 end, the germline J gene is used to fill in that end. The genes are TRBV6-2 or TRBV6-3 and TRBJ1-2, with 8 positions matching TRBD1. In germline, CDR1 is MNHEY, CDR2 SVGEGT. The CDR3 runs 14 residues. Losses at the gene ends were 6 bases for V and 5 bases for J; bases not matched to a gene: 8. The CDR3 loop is CASRPGQGGYGYTF. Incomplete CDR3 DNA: TGTGCCAGCAGACCCGGACAGGGCGGGTATGGC.

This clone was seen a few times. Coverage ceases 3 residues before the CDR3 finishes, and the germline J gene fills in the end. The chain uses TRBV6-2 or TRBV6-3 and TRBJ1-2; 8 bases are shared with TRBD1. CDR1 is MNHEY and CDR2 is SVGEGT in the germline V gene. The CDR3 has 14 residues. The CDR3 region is CASSLTGQGYLYTF. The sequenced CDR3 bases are TGTGCCAGCAGCCTCACTGGACAGGGTTATCTA.

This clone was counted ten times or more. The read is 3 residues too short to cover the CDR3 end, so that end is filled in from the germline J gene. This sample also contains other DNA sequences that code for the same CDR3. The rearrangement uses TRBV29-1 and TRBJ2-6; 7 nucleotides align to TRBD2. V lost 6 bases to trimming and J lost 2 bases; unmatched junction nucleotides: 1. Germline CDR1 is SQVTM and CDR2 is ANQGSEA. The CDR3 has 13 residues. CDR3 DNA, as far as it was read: TGCAGCGTGGCGGGAGCTGGGGCCAACGTC. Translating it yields CSVAGAGANV. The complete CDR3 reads CSVAGAGANVLTF.

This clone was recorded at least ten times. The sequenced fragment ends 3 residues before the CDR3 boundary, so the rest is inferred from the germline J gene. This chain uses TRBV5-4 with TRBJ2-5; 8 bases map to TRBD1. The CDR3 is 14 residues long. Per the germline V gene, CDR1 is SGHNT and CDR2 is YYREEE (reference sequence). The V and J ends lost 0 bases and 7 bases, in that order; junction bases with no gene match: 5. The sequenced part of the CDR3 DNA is TGTGCCAGCAGCTTGGACAGGGGGTCGGTGACC. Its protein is CASSLDRGSVT. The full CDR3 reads CASSLDRGSVTQYF.

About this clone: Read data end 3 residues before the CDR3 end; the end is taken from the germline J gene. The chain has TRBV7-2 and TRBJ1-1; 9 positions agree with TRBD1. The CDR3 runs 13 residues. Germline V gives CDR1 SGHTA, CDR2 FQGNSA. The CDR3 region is CASSFDRGSEAFF. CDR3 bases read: TGTGCCAGCAGCTTCGACAGGGGGTCCGAA.

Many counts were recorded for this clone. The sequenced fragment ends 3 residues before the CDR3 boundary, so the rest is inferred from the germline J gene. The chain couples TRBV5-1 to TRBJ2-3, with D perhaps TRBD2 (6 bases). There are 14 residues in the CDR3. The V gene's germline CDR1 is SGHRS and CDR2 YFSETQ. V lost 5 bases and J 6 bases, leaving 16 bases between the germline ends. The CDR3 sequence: CASRYHSGDDTQYF. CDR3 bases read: TGCGCCAGCAGATACCATAGCGGTGATGATACG.

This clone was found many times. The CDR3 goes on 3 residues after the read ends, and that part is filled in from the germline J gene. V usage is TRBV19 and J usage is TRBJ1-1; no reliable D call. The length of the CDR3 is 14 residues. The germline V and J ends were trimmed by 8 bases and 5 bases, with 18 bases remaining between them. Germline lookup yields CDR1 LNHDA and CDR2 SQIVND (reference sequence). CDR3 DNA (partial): TGTGCCAGTTGGTCCGTACGATTAGGGACTGAA. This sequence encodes CASWSVRLGTE. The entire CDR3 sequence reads CASWSVRLGTEAFF.

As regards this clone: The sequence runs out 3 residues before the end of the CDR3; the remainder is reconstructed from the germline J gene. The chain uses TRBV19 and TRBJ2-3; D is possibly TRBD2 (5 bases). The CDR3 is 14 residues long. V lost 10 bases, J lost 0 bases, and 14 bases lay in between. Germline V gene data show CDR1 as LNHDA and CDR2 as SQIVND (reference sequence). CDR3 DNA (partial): TGTGCCACCAAGGACTCTTCTAGCACAGATACG. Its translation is CATKDSSSTDT. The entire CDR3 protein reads CATKDSSSTDTQYF. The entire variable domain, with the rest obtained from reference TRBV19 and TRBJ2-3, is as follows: DGGITQSPKYLFRKEGQNVTLSCEQNLNHDAMYWYRQDPGQGLRLIYYSQIVNDFQKGDIAEGYSVSREKKESFPLTVTSAQKNPTAFYLCATKDSSSTDTQYFGPGTRLTVL.

Partial CDR3 DNA: TGTGCCAGCAGGGAGGGTAGCCTAAATCAGCCC. Its protein is CASREGSLNQP. The entire CDR3 protein reads CASREGSLNQPQHF. The J gene is TRBJ1-5, the V gene TRBV19, with D possibly being TRBD1 (5 bases). The missing CDR3 end, 3 residues past where the read stops, is filled in from the germline J gene. The germline V and J ends were trimmed by 9 bases and 4 bases, with 16 bases remaining between them. This CDR3 is built from 14 residues. CDR1 and CDR2 (germline): LNHDA, SQIVND (reference sequence).

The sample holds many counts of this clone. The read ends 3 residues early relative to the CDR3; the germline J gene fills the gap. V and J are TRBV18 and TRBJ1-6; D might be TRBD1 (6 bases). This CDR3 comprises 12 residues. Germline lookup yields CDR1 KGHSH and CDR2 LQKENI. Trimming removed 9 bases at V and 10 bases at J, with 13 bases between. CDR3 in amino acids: CASRQDSSPLHF. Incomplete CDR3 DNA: TGTGCCAGTCGACAGGACAGCTCACCC.

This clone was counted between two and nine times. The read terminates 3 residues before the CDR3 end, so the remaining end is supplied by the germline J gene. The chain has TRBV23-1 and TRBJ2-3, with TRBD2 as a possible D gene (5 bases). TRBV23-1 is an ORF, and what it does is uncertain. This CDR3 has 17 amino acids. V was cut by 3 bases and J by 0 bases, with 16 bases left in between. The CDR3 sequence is CASSQTTAEPSTDTQYF. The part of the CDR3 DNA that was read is TGCGCCAGCAGTCAGACTACAGCGGAGCCTAGCACAGATACG.

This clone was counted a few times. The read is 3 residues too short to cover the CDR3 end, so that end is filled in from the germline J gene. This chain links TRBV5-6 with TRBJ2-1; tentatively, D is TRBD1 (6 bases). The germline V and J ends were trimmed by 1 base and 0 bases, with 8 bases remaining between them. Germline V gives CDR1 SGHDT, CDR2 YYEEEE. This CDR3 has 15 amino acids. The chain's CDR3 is CASSLRGFSYNEQFF. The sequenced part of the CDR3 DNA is TGTGCCAGCAGCTTGAGGGGGTTCTCCTACAATGAG.

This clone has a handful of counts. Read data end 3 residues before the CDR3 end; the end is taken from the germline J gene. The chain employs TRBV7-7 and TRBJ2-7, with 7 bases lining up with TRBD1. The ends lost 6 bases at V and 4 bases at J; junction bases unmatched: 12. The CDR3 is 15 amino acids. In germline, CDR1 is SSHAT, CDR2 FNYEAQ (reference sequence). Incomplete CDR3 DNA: TGTGCCAGCAGTTTTAGGGACAGCCCTTTGTACGAG. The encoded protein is CASSFRDSPLYE. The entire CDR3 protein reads CASSFRDSPLYEQYF.

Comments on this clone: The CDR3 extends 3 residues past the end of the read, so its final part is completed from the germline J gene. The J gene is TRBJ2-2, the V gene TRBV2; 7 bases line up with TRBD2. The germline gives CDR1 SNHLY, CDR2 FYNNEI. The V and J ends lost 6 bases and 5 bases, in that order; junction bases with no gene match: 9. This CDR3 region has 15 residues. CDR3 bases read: TGTGCCAGCAGCTGGGGGGGGACGGGAACCGGGGAG. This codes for CASSWGGTGTGE. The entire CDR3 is CASSWGGTGTGELFF.

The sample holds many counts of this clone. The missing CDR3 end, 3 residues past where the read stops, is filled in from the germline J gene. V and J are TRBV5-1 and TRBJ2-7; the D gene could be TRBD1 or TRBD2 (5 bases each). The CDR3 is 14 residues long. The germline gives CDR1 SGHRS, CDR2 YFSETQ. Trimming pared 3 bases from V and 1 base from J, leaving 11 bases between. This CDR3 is CASSWGSGSYEQYF. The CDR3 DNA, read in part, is TGCGCCAGCAGCTGGGGCTCGGGATCCTACGAG.

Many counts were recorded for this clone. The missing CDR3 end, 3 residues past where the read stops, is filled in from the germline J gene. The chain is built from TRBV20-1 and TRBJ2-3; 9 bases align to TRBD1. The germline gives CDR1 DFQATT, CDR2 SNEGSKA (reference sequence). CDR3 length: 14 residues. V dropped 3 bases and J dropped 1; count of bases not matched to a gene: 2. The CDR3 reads CSARDRGGTDTQYF. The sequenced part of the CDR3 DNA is TGCAGTGCTAGGGACAGGGGTGGCACAGATACG.

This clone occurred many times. CDR3 amino acids: CASKSWGQWQGGYTF. The sequenced part of the CDR3 DNA is TGTGCCAGCAAATCTTGGGGTCAGTGGCAGGGAGGC. The J gene is TRBJ1-2, the V gene TRBV5-5; possibly TRBD1 for D (5 bases). From the germline J gene comes the end of the CDR3, since the read stops 3 residues before it. The CDR3 sequence is 15 residues long. CDR1 and CDR2 from the germline V gene are SGHKS and YYEKEE (reference sequence).

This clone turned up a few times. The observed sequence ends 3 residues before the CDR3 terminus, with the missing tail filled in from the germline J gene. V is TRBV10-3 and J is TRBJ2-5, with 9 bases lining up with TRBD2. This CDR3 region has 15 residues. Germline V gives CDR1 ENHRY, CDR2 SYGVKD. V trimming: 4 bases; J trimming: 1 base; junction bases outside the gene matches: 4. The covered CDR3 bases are TGTGCCATCAGTGCAGCGGGAGGTACCCAAGAGACC. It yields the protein CAISAAGGTQET. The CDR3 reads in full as CAISAAGGTQETQYF.

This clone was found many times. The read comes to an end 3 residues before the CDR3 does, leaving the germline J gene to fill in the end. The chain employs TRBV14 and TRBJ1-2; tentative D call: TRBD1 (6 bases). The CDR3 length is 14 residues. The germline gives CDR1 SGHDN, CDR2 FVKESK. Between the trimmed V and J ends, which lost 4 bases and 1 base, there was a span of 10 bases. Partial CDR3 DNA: TGTGCCAGCAGCCGAGGACAGATTAACTATGGC. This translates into CASSRGQINYG. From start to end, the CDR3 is CASSRGQINYGYTF.

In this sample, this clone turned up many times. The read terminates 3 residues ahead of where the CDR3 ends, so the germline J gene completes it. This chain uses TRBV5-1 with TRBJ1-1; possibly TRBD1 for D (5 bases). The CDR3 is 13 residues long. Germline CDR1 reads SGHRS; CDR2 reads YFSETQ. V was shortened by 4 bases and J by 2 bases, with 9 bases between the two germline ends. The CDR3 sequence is CASSEGLNTEAFF. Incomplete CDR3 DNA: TGCGCCAGCAGCGAGGGGTTAAACACTGAA.

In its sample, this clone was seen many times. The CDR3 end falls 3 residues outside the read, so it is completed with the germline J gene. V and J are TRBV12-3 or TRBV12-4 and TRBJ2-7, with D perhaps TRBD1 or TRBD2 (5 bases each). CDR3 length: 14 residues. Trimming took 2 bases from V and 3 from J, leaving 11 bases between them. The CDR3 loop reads CASSLREGNYEQYF. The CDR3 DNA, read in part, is TGTGCCAGCAGTTTACGAGAGGGGAACTACGAG.

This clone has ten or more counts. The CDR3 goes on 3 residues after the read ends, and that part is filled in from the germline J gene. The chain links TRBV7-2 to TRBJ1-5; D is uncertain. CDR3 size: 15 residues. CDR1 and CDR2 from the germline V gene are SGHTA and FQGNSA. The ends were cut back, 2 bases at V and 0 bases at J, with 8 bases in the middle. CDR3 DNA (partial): TGTGCCAGCAGCTTACAGATCATTAGCAATCAGCCC. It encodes CASSLQIISNQP. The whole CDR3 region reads CASSLQIISNQPQHF.

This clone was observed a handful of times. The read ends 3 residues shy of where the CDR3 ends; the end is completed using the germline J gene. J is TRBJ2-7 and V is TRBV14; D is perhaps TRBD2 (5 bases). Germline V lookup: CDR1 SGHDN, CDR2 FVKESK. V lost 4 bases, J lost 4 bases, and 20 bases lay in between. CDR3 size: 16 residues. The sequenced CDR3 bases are TGTGCCAGCAGCCTCTCACGCAGGTCTAGCTCGTACGAG. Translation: CASSLSRRSSSYE. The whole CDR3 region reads CASSLSRRSSSYEQYF.